This TCR beta chain stems from a study of blood T cell repertoires in COVID-19. The wider study: There were acute and convalescent COVID-19 samples, and they came from the United States, Italy and Spain. PBMCs, B-cell-depleted T cells, or T cells provided the cDNA or gDNA that made up the material.

Per the original methods: Scientists estimated how many nucleated cells there were by amplifying reference gene primers. Only in-frame clones appear in the TCRdb table, and some are missing; sequencing was by immunoSEQ multiplex PCR. D and trimming were read from the DNA, whereas the V and J calls and clone size are those reported in that table. Seen here are about 200,000 clones, about nine tenths observed once, and the top ten hold over 4.5%. Germline V gene lookup returns CDR1 MNHEY and CDR2 SMNVEV (reference sequence). Losses at the gene ends were 3 bases for V and 6 bases for J; bases not matched to a gene: 6. This CDR3 comprises 14 residues.

The source of this sequence is an elderly man with acute or convalescent COVID-19. The chain links TRBV27 to TRBJ2-7, with 9 nucleotides matching TRBD1. Sequenced input: peripheral blood. The CDR3 region is CASSFWDREGEQYF. The CDR3 DNA sequence: TGTGCCAGCAGTTTTTGGGACAGGGAGGGCGAGCAGTACTTC.